Listed here are 13 T cell receptor beta chains from one sample, sequenced in a study of cytomegalovirus exposure and HLA in healthy donors. PCR primers comprised 60 Vbeta and 13 Jbeta primers. The method was immunoSEQ multiplex PCR; TCRdb's version includes in-frame clones alone and lacks a portion of them. The data show 30,000 or so clones, about 63% seen once. The sequencing sample was made of PBMCs. Receptor source: a man between 45 and 60 years old in good health and CMV-seropositive.

The gene calls are TRBV6-4 and TRBJ2-1; 13 nucleotides agree with TRBD2. V lost 2 bases, J lost 5 bases, and 0 bases stayed unmatched. The V gene's germline CDR1 is MRHNA and CDR2 SNTAGT. This CDR3 is built from 15 residues. CDR3 amino acids: CASSDGTSGDNEQFF. CDR3 in DNA: TGTGCCAGCAGTGACGGGACTAGCGGGGACAATGAGCAGTTCTTC.

V gene TRBV5-1 combines with J gene TRBJ2-1; 7 bases align to TRBD2. The germline CDR1 and CDR2 sequences are SGHRS and YFSETQ. The length of the CDR3 is 13 residues. The V and J ends lost 0 bases and 7 bases, in that order; junction bases with no gene match: 1. The CDR3 region has the DNA TGCGCCAGCAGCTTGGTCGGGAGGAATGAGCAGTTCTTC. Encoded protein: CASSLVGRNEQFF.

The V gene is TRBV6-1, the J gene TRBJ1-1; TRBD1 is a possible D gene (6 bases). The CDR3 has 14 amino acids. Germline-derived CDR1 and CDR2 are MNHNS and SASEGT. Trimming stripped 6 bases from V and 4 bases from J, with 15 bases between. The CDR3 protein is CASRPRGGPTEAFF. Written as DNA, the CDR3 is TGTGCCAGCAGACCCAGGGGAGGGCCCACTGAAGCTTTCTTT.

In its sample, this clone was seen a few times. The chain has TRBV30 and TRBJ1-5, with D possibly matching TRBD1 (6 bases). CDR1 is GTSNPN, CDR2 SVGIG, per germline (reference sequence). CDR3 length equals 14 residues. Trimming removed 0 bases at V and 4 bases at J, with 10 bases between. CDR3 loop: CAWSVLGGNQPQHF. The CDR3 DNA reads as TGTGCCTGGAGTGTACTAGGGGGAAATCAGCCCCAGCATTTT.

V usage is TRBV19 and J usage is TRBJ1-5; D is perhaps TRBD1 (5 bases). V was cut by 9 bases and J by 0 bases, with 12 bases left in between. Germline values: CDR1 LNHDA, CDR2 SQIVND (reference sequence). This CDR3 contains 14 residues. CDR3 DNA sequence: TGTGCCAGCCAGACAGCATATAGCAATCAGCCCCAGCATTTT. Protein product: CASQTAYSNQPQHF.

J is TRBJ1-2 and V is TRBV15, with TRBD1 identical over 7 bases. The CDR3 has 14 residues. Per the germline V gene, CDR1 is LNHNV and CDR2 is YYDKDF (reference sequence). After removal of 0 bases from V and 7 bases from J, the junction contained 5 bases not matched to a gene. DNA of the CDR3: TGTGCCACCAGCAGAGATTTAGGGGGCGGTGGCTACACCTTC. As protein: CATSRDLGGGGYTF.

V usage is TRBV6-1 and J usage is TRBJ2-1, with 9 bases lining up with TRBD2. CDR3 length: 13 residues. Germline CDR1 reads MNHNS; CDR2 reads SASEGT. With V trimmed by 10 bases and J by 7 bases, 8 bases remained unmatched. CDR3 DNA: TGTGCCACTCTTAGCGGGAGTACGAATGAGCAGTTCTTC. This codes for CATLSGSTNEQFF.

The chain couples TRBV14 to TRBJ1-1; TRBD1 matches at 7 bases. The germline V gene has CDR1 SGHDN and CDR2 FVKESK. The CDR3 is made up of 14 amino acids. J was trimmed by 4 bases and V by 8 bases; bases with no gene match: 10. Here the CDR3 reads CASQRRGLGTEAFF. The CDR3, as DNA: TGTGCCAGCCAGCGGAGGGGGCTCGGCACTGAAGCTTTCTTT.

The rearrangement joins TRBV9 to TRBJ2-3; no clear D gene. The V gene lost 0 bases and the J gene lost 6 bases, with 11 bases spanning the gap. Germline V gene data show CDR1 as SGDLS and CDR2 as YYNGEE. The CDR3 extends over 14 amino acids. The DNA of the CDR3 is TGTGCCAGCAGCGTAGTTGGCAGCAGGGATACGCAGTATTTT. Translated: CASSVVGSRDTQYF.

This clone has just one count. The gene calls are TRBV6-5 and TRBJ2-5; 7 nucleotides match TRBD1. The CDR3 loop spans 13 amino acids. V dropped 6 bases and J dropped 5; count of bases not matched to a gene: 6. Germline lookup yields CDR1 MNHEY and CDR2 SVGAGI. CDR3 in amino acids: CASRATGSETQYF. The CDR3 DNA reads as TGTGCCAGCAGGGCGACAGGGTCCGAGACCCAGTACTTC.

This chain links TRBV30 with TRBJ2-7, with 11 bases identical to TRBD1. CDR3 length: 13 amino acids. The germline V gene has CDR1 GTSNPN and CDR2 SVGIG (reference sequence). The trim removed 1 base at V and 9 bases at J, leaving 5 bases unmatched. Written as DNA, the CDR3 is TGTGCCTGGAGTGCGGACAGGGGGCAAAGGCAGTACTTC. It specifies CAWSADRGQRQYF.

The rearrangement uses TRBV29-1 and TRBJ2-5, with TRBD2 matching 7 bases. The CDR3 consists of 14 residues. Germline V CDR1 and CDR2: SQVTM, ANQGSEA. Trimming at V came to 1 base and at J to 2 bases, leaving 4 bases not matched to a gene. The CDR3: CSVEGPSGQETQYF. The CDR3 nucleotides are TGCAGCGTTGAAGGCCCTAGCGGTCAAGAGACCCAGTACTTC.

The genes are TRBV7-2 and TRBJ2-1; maybe TRBD2 (6 bases). The germline CDR1 and CDR2 sequences are SGHTA and FQGNSA. The germline V and J ends were trimmed by 5 bases and 2 bases, with 13 bases remaining between them. This CDR3 region has 15 residues. The CDR3 coding sequence is TGTGCCAGCAGCCCCGGGCCGGGAGCCTACAATGAGCAGTTCTTC. Translated, it gives CASSPGPGAYNEQFF.